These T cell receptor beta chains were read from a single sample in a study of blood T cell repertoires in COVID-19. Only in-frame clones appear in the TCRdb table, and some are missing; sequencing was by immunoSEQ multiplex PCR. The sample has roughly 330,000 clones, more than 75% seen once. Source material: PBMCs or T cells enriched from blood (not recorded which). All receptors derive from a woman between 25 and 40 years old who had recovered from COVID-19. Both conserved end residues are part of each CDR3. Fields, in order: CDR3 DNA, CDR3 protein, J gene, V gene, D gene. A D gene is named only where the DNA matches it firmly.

TGTGCCAGCAGCGCAACCGGGACAGTCACAGATACGCAGTATTTT CASSATGTVTDTQYF TRBJ2-3 TRBV9 TRBD1
TGTGCCAGCAGTTTGGGGGGTTGGGACAGGGAGAATGAGCAGTTCTTC CASSLGGWDRENEQFF TRBJ2-1 TRBV28 TRBD1
TGTGCCAGCAGTCTCGCCAGACTTAATTCACCCCTCCACTTT CASSLARLNSPLHF TRBJ1-6 TRBV2 NA
TGTGCCAGTAGTACCGACAGGGCGGGTCAGCCCCAGCATTTT CASSTDRAGQPQHF TRBJ1-5 TRBV19 TRBD1
TGCGCCAGCAGCTATGACGGGGCGGGAAGCACTGAAGCTTTCTTT CASSYDGAGSTEAFF TRBJ1-1 TRBV5-1 NA
TGTGCCAGCAGCTTAGGTAGGGGTCAGCCCCAGCATTTT CASSLGRGQPQHF TRBJ1-5 TRBV13 NA
TGCAGCGTTCACTTCCAGGGTTTTACTGGAGAGACCCAGTACTTC CSVHFQGFTGETQYF TRBJ2-5 TRBV29-1 NA
TGTGCCAGCAGTGAATTGGGACAGGGATGGAACACTGAAGCTTTCTTT CASSELGQGWNTEAFF TRBJ1-1 TRBV2 TRBD1
TGTGCCAGCGAGGGGGGGGGTTTATCGGATAATTCACCCCTCCACTTT CASEGGGLSDNSPLHF TRBJ1-6 TRBV2 NA
TGTGCCAGCAGCCCTTGGACAGGGCAAGAGACCCAGTACTTC CASSPWTGQETQYF TRBJ2-5 TRBV7-2 TRBD1
TGCGCCAGCAGCTTGACGGCGGGGCTGGACTACGAGCAGTACTTC CASSLTAGLDYEQYF TRBJ2-7 TRBV5-1 NA
TGTGCCATCAGGGGAGGGGGGGTGGACAGGGACAATGAGCAGTTCTTC CAIRGGGVDRDNEQFF TRBJ2-1 TRBV10-3 NA
TGTGCCAGCTCACCAAGCGGGGGTTACAATGAGCAGTTCTTC CASSPSGGYNEQFF TRBJ2-1 TRBV18 TRBD2
TGTGCCAGCAGCCCCCGGGGAAGCGAATGGGAGACCCAGTACTTC CASSPRGSEWETQYF TRBJ2-5 TRBV3-1/TRBV3-2 NA
TGTGCCAGTAGTATGGACGGGGAGTATGGCTACACCTTC CASSMDGEYGYTF TRBJ1-2 TRBV19 NA
TGTGCCAGCAGTTCGACAGGGGCTGGAAACACCATATATTTT CASSSTGAGNTIYF TRBJ1-3 TRBV28 TRBD1
TGTGCCAGCAGCCCTGCTGGGGCCCAGTCGGACGAGCAGTACTTC CASSPAGAQSDEQYF TRBJ2-7 TRBV28 NA
TGCGCCAGCAGCACCCGTGGCGGGGCAATGAACACTGAAGCTTTCTTT CASSTRGGAMNTEAFF TRBJ1-1 TRBV5-1 NA
TGTGCCAGCAGCTTAGTATCGGGGATTAGCACAGATACGCAGTATTTT CASSLVSGISTDTQYF TRBJ2-3 TRBV7-8 NA
TGTGCCAGTAGTTCCCGGGACAGCTACAATGAGCAGTTCTTC CASSSRDSYNEQFF TRBJ2-1 TRBV19 TRBD1
TGCGCCAGCAGCCAGACAGGGGGGTCCTACAATGAGCAGTTCTTC CASSQTGGSYNEQFF TRBJ2-1 TRBV4-1 TRBD1
TGTGCCACCAGCAGAGATCGAGGCGTGAACACTGAAGCTTTCTTT CATSRDRGVNTEAFF TRBJ1-1 TRBV15 NA
TGTGCCAGCATAAAGCGGGGGGCAACCTACGAGCAGTACTTC CASIKRGATYEQYF TRBJ2-7 TRBV28 TRBD2
TGTGCCAGCAGTTACTCTTGGGACAGGCTCACAGATACGCAGTATTTT CASSYSWDRLTDTQYF TRBJ2-3 TRBV6-2/TRBV6-3 TRBD1